The 19 T cell receptor beta chains presented below share a single source sample, sequenced in a study of identical twins. Using its own MiXCR run on the 5' RACE reads, TCRdb lists one record per CDR3 protein. The sample holds hundreds of thousands of distinct CDR3 sequences, around a sixth seen once. These data were likewise used in another study, on T cells expressing NK-cell markers.

Sequencing was performed on PBMCs. All receptors derive from a young woman in good health.

This clonotype was observed a few times. This chain links TRBV12-3 or TRBV12-4 with TRBJ1-3, with 8 bases fitting TRBD1. Losses at the gene ends were 2 bases for V and 1 base for J; bases not matched to a gene: 4. The CDR3 has 16 amino acids. CDR3 protein: CASSLRQGASGNTIYF. The DNA of the CDR3 is TGTGCCAGCAGTTTAAGGCAGGGGGCTTCTGGAAACACCATATATTTT.

This clonotype was counted only a few times. The chain is built from TRBV5-6 and TRBJ2-2; D remains unclear. The V gene lost 0 bases and the J gene lost 3 bases, with 9 bases spanning the gap. The CDR3 runs 15 residues. The germline V gene has CDR1 SGHDT and CDR2 YYEEEE. CDR3 nucleotides: TGTGCCAGCAGCTTGGCGCGCAGCTACACCGGGGAGCTGTTTTTT. Encoded protein: CASSLARSYTGELFF.

In DNA form, the CDR3 reads TGTGCCAGTAGTATCAGTGGCGAAAAACTGTTTTTT. This codes for CASSISGEKLFF. V gene TRBV19 combines with J gene TRBJ1-4; D ambiguous. Deletions cut 3 bases from V and 8 bases from J, with 7 bases between. The germline V gene has CDR1 LNHDA and CDR2 SQIVND (reference sequence). The length of the CDR3 is 12 residues.

The chain recombines TRBV5-6 with TRBJ2-5; the match to TRBD2 covers 7 bases. The CDR3 extends over 13 amino acids. The germline V gene has CDR1 SGHDT and CDR2 YYEEEE. Trimming cost V 4 bases and J 3 bases; bases outside gene matches: 3. CDR3 protein: CASSVAGEETQYF. The CDR3 DNA follows: TGTGCCAGCAGCGTGGCGGGGGAAGAGACCCAGTACTTC.

The J gene is TRBJ2-3, the V gene TRBV6-1, with D possibly being TRBD2 (7 bases). Germline V gives CDR1 MNHNS, CDR2 SASEGT. CDR3 length equals 16 residues. Trimming removed 6 bases at V and 8 bases at J, with 24 bases between. CDR3 coding DNA: TGTGCCAGCAGCCCATGGGGGGGGGCGACGGGAGGTACGCAGTATTTT. This encodes CASSPWGGATGGTQYF.

In this sample, this clonotype turned up a few times. The gene calls are TRBV20-1 and TRBJ2-7; TRBD2 might be the D (5 bases). There are 14 residues in the CDR3. Germline CDR1 DFQATT, CDR2 SNEGSKA (reference sequence). V lost 2 bases, J lost 3 bases, and 14 bases lay in between. The CDR3 DNA sequence: TGCAGTGCTAGACCAGCGGTCTTCGACTACGAGCAGTACTTC. This translates into CSARPAVFDYEQYF.

This chain connects TRBV9 to TRBJ2-1; tentative D call: TRBD1 (6 bases). The V and J ends lost 3 bases and 5 bases respectively, with 12 bases between them. The CDR3 loop spans 14 amino acids. CDR1 and CDR2 (germline): SGDLS, YYNGEE. The CDR3 DNA is TGTGCCAGCAGCGCCCAGGGGCTAGACAATGAGCAGTTCTTC. It codes for CASSAQGLDNEQFF.

J is TRBJ1-2 and V is TRBV7-9; no clear D gene. Germline V lookup: CDR1 SEHNR, CDR2 FQNEAQ (reference sequence). The V gene lost 6 bases and the J gene lost 10 bases, with 18 bases spanning the gap. The CDR3 covers 13 residues. This chain's CDR3 is CASRTPDNVVYTF. The CDR3 coding sequence is TGTGCCAGCAGAACACCGGATAATGTTGTCTACACCTTC.

This clonotype was detected only a few times. The chain couples TRBV12-3 or TRBV12-4 to TRBJ2-5, with TRBD2 identical over 7 bases. V lost 8 bases and J lost 1; bases outside the gene matches: 7. The CDR3 has 14 residues. CDR3 nucleotides: TGTGCCAGCTGTCCGGGAGGCTCCCAAGAGACCCAGTACTTC. Protein: CASCPGGSQETQYF.

This chain joins TRBV18 and TRBJ2-1; 7 nucleotides line up with TRBD1. Germline values: CDR1 KGHSH, CDR2 LQKENI. The CDR3 loop spans 13 amino acids. J was trimmed by 5 bases and V by 6 bases; bases with no gene match: 4. The CDR3 coding sequence is TGTGCCAGCTCTACCGGACAGGACAATGAGCAGTTCTTC. It translates to CASSTGQDNEQFF.

The CDR3 loop is CASSRTGTGEETQYF. The DNA of the CDR3 is TGTGCCAGCAGCCGCACCGGGACAGGGGAAGAGACCCAGTACTTC. V gene TRBV7-9 combines with J gene TRBJ2-5, with 10 bases fitting TRBD1. The CDR3 is 15 residues long. Trimming removed 5 bases from V and 3 bases from J; junction bases left unmatched: 6. The germline V gene has CDR1 SEHNR and CDR2 FQNEAQ (reference sequence).

The chain recombines TRBV28 with TRBJ2-1; D gene ambiguous. Per the germline V gene, CDR1 is MDHEN and CDR2 is SYDVKM. V gave up 8 bases and J gave up 6 bases, with 11 bases separating them. This CDR3 contains 12 residues. DNA of the CDR3: TGTGCCAGCGGGCTATTCTTCAATGAGCAGTTCTTC. It encodes CASGLFFNEQFF.

In this sample, this clonotype turned up a few times. The chain uses TRBV12-3 or TRBV12-4 and TRBJ2-7, with TRBD2 identical over 8 bases. This CDR3 spans 16 amino acids. Trimming at V came to 4 bases and at J to 4 bases, leaving 12 bases not matched to a gene. CDR3 sequence reads: CASSSLSGGAWYEQYF. The CDR3 nucleotides read TGTGCCAGCAGTTCCCTAAGCGGGGGTGCATGGTACGAGCAGTACTTC.

The chain couples TRBV20-1 to TRBJ2-2; TRBD1 matches at 8 bases. This CDR3 contains 13 residues. J lost 6 bases, V lost 3 bases, and 3 bases had no gene match. Germline V gene data show CDR1 as DFQATT and CDR2 as SNEGSKA (reference sequence). The chain's CDR3 is CSASQGAPGELFF. CDR3 sequence (DNA): TGCAGTGCTAGCCAGGGGGCTCCCGGGGAGCTGTTTTTT.

Only a few counts were recorded for this clonotype. The chain has TRBV7-9 and TRBJ2-5, with TRBD1 matching over 7 bases. Germline lookup yields CDR1 SEHNR and CDR2 FQNEAQ (reference sequence). V lost 6 bases, J lost 2 bases, and 3 bases stayed unmatched. This CDR3 spans 13 amino acids. CDR3 nucleotide sequence: TGTGCCAGCAGACAGGGACAGCAAGAGACCCAGTACTTC. Translation gives CASRQGQQETQYF.

The J gene is TRBJ2-5, the V gene TRBV10-3; D not certain. The germline CDR1 and CDR2 sequences are ENHRY and SYGVKD. This CDR3 contains 14 residues. V was cut by 3 bases and J by 2 bases, with 10 bases left in between. CDR3 bases: TGTGCCATCAGTGATTTGGTAGAGCAAGAGACCCAGTACTTC. Residues: CAISDLVEQETQYF.

The chain employs TRBV12-3 or TRBV12-4 and TRBJ2-1; D remains ambiguous. Trimming cost V 3 bases and J 8 bases, with 11 bases left between them. The CDR3 covers 13 residues. The CDR3 nucleotides read TGTGCCAGCAGTTTCAACGGATTGGATGAGCAGTTCTTC. It yields the protein CASSFNGLDEQFF.

The V and J genes are TRBV6-6 and TRBJ1-1; D is uncertain. Deletions cut 6 bases from V and 2 bases from J, with 10 bases between. The germline gives CDR1 MNHNY, CDR2 SVGAGI (reference sequence). This CDR3 has 13 residues. The CDR3 region is CASRPPINTEAFF. The CDR3 DNA follows: TGTGCCAGCAGGCCGCCGATCAACACTGAAGCTTTCTTT.

In its sample, this clonotype was seen a few times. The V call is TRBV3-1, the J call TRBJ2-3, with unresolved D. The germline gives CDR1 LGHDT, CDR2 YNNKEL (reference sequence). The CDR3 is 16 residues long. Between the trimmed V and J ends, which lost 2 bases and 1 base, there was a span of 13 bases. CDR3 coding DNA: TGTGCCAGCAGCCAACCCGGGTTGGAGCGCACAGATACGCAGTATTTT. Its protein product is CASSQPGLERTDTQYF.